This T cell receptor (beta chain) is from a study of shared clonotypes between healthy human individuals. Study-level information: Donor ages ranged 18 to 49 years: a couple of women, a few men.

There are many counts of this clone. Antigen: not known. This CDR3 is 15 amino acids long. The germline V gene encodes CDR1 SQVTM and CDR2 ANQGSEA. V dropped 5 bases and J dropped 2 bases, with 17 bases sitting between them. Genomic DNA per cell subset filled all wells of several immunoSEQ plates. The repertoire was sequenced with immunoSEQ multiplex PCR; TCRdb's copy has only in-frame clones and lacks some. The table has around 700,000 clones, 73% seen once. Study-wide results and caveats: Non-shared clonotypes had lower generation probabilities than clonotypes shared by all four sorted-subset donors.

The chain has TRBV29-1 and TRBJ2-3; D call uncertain. The receptor was derived from a woman aged 25 to 39 in good health. Sequencing was done on a sample of memory CD4+ T cells sorted from blood. This sample's subset: CD45RA-negative fraction. DNA of the CDR3: TGCAGCGTTCGACTTCCGTTTCTTTACACAGATACGCAGTATTTT. Translated: CSVRLPFLYTDTQYF.